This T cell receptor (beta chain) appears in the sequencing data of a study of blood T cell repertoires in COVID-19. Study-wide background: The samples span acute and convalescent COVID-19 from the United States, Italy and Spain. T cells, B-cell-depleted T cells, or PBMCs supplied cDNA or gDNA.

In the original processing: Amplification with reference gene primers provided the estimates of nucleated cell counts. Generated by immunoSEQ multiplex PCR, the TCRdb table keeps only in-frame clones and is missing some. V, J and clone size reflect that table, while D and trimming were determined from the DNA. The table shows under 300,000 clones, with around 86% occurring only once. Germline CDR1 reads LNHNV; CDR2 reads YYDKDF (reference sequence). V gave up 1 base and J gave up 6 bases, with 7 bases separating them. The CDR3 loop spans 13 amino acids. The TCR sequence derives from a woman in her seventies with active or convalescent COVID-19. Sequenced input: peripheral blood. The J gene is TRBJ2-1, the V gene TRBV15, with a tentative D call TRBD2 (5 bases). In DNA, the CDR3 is TGTGCCACCAGCAGAGCGGGGTTCAATGAGCAGTTCTTC. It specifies CATSRAGFNEQFF.